This T cell receptor beta chain was sequenced for a study of monozygotic twins with inflammatory bowel disease. Whole-study results and caveats: Between concordant and discordant twins, repertoire similarity failed to differ, a result that limited power may explain.

Each CDR3 protein gets one entry in TCRdb, which reprocessed the 5' RACE reads and gives no DNA. The sample table includes approximately 400,000 distinct CDR3 sequences. Turning to this clonotype: Its antigen is still unknown.

The germline V gene encodes CDR1 SQVTM and CDR2 ANQGSEA. This CDR3 has 14 residues. The TCR was taken from a human donor with ulcerative colitis or Crohn's disease, or a healthy co-twin of an affected twin (not recorded which). This chain links TRBV29-1 with TRBJ1-1; lacking DNA, the TRBD1 call made by TCRdb goes unchecked. The sequenced material came from blood. The CDR3 sequence is CSADFGTENTEAFF.